This is a list of T cell receptor delta chains from one sample in a study of gamma-delta chains in newborns, infants, children. TCRdb reprocessed the reads through CATT. Of more than 9,000 delta-chain clones listed, 22% are singletons. Sequencing was performed on blood. These receptors came from a child who was a newborn, infant or young child, either healthy, febrile or measles-vaccinated (not recorded which). The CDR3 runs from the conserved cysteine through the conserved F or W. Each record gives: clone size, CDR3 length, V gene, J gene, D gene, CDR3 protein, CDR3 DNA. The D gene is left open where the match is weak. Where a row states a size, it is once, few, many or the class of an expanded clone; other rows omit it.

clone_size: -; cdr3_length: 17; v_call: TRDV2; j_call: TRDJ1; d_call: TRDD3; cdr3_aa: CACDTMGDTRGTDKLIF; cdr3_nt: TGTGCCTGTGACACTATGGGGGATACGCGTGGGACCGATAAACTCATCTTT
clone_size: -; cdr3_length: 17; v_call: TRDV2; j_call: TRDJ1; d_call: TRDD3; cdr3_aa: CACVLLGDTGYTDKLIF; cdr3_nt: TGTGCCTGTGTCTTGCTGGGGGATACTGGGTACACCGATAAACTCATCTTT
clone_size: few; cdr3_length: 22; v_call: TRDV1; j_call: TRDJ1; d_call: TRDD2; cdr3_aa: CALGTPSAFLPTGSLYTDKLIF; cdr3_nt: TGTGCTCTTGGGACCCCATCGGCCTTCCTACCGACGGGGAGTCTCTACACCGATAAACTCATCTTT
clone_size: medium-sized; cdr3_length: 18; v_call: TRDV2; j_call: TRDJ1; d_call: TRDD3; cdr3_aa: CACDTPFLGDAHTDKLIF; cdr3_nt: TGTGCCTGTGACACCCCCTTTCTGGGGGACGCCCACACCGATAAACTCATCTTT
clone_size: medium-sized; cdr3_length: 20; v_call: TRDV1; j_call: TRDJ1; d_call: TRDD3; cdr3_aa: CALGELFPHWGIRGTDKLIF; cdr3_nt: TGTGCTCTTGGGGAGCTATTCCCGCACTGGGGGATACGAGGCACCGATAAACTCATCTTT
clone_size: -; cdr3_length: 20; v_call: TRDV2; j_call: TRDJ1; d_call: TRDD3; cdr3_aa: CACDTIGGYGGLGNTDKLIF; cdr3_nt: TGTGCCTGTGACACTATTGGGGGATACGGGGGGTTGGGAAACACCGATAAACTCATCTTT
clone_size: few; cdr3_length: 17; v_call: TRDV2; j_call: TRDJ1; d_call: -; cdr3_aa: CACDTAQAGGGTDKLIF; cdr3_nt: TGTGCCTGTGACACCGCACAAGCCGGGGGAGGGACCGATAAACTCATCTTT
clone_size: -; cdr3_length: 21; v_call: TRDV2; j_call: TRDJ1; d_call: TRDD3; cdr3_aa: CACDPTGGYWGPETSTDKLIF; cdr3_nt: TGTGCCTGTGACCCCACGGGAGGGTACTGGGGCCCGGAAACGTCCACCGATAAACTCATCTTT
clone_size: few; cdr3_length: 25; v_call: TRDV1; j_call: TRDJ1; d_call: TRDD3; cdr3_aa: CALGELEGLPRGGYPLLFYTDKLIF; cdr3_nt: TGTGCTCTTGGGGAACTAGAAGGCCTTCCCAGAGGGGGATACCCCTTGCTCTTTTACACCGATAAACTCATCTTT
clone_size: -; cdr3_length: 19; v_call: TRDV2; j_call: TRDJ1; d_call: TRDD3; cdr3_aa: CACDTITGGYERDTDKLIF; cdr3_nt: TGTGCCTGTGACACTATTACTGGGGGATACGAAAGAGACACCGATAAACTCATCTTT
clone_size: few; cdr3_length: 16; v_call: TRDV2; j_call: TRDJ1; d_call: TRDD3; cdr3_aa: CACDGLGDTATDKLIF; cdr3_nt: TGTGCCTGTGACGGACTGGGGGATACGGCCACCGATAAACTCATCTTT
clone_size: few; cdr3_length: 20; v_call: TRDV1; j_call: TRDJ1; d_call: TRDD3; cdr3_aa: CALGELPLTGGYGGGGKLIF; cdr3_nt: TGTGCTCTTGGGGAACTTCCCCTTACTGGGGGATACGGAGGGGGTGGGAAACTCATCTTT
clone_size: -; cdr3_length: 19; v_call: TRDV2; j_call: TRDJ1; d_call: TRDD2; cdr3_aa: CACDSLPTVRGVPTDKLIF; cdr3_nt: TGTGCCTGTGACTCCCTTCCTACGGTCCGGGGGGTCCCCACCGATAAACTCATCTTT
clone_size: -; cdr3_length: 22; v_call: TRDV2; j_call: TRDJ1; d_call: -; cdr3_aa: CACDTLPTPSEGPSSYTDKLIF; cdr3_nt: TGTGCCTGTGACACCCTCCCAACACCCTCTGAGGGACCCAGCTCGTACACCGATAAACTCATCTTT
clone_size: medium-sized; cdr3_length: 18; v_call: TRDV2; j_call: TRDJ1; d_call: TRDD3; cdr3_aa: CACDTLSAGGSATDKLIF; cdr3_nt: TGTGCCTGTGACACCTTATCGGCTGGGGGATCGGCAACCGATAAACTCATCTTT
clone_size: few; cdr3_length: 20; v_call: TRDV2; j_call: TRDJ1; d_call: TRDD3; cdr3_aa: CACDTVSLGDTGPYTDKLIF; cdr3_nt: TGTGCCTGTGACACCGTATCTCTGGGGGATACAGGGCCTTACACCGATAAACTCATCTTT
clone_size: -; cdr3_length: 17; v_call: TRDV2; j_call: TRDJ1; d_call: -; cdr3_aa: CACDPGLDGRYTDKLIF; cdr3_nt: TGTGCCTGTGACCCCGGACTGGACGGTAGATACACCGATAAACTCATCTTT
clone_size: -; cdr3_length: 19; v_call: TRDV2; j_call: TRDJ3; d_call: TRDD3; cdr3_aa: CACDTAGDPISWDTRQMFF; cdr3_nt: TGTGCCTGTGACACTGCGGGGGATCCTATATCCTGGGACACCCGACAGATGTTTTTC
clone_size: medium-sized; cdr3_length: 16; v_call: TRDV2; j_call: TRDJ1; d_call: -; cdr3_aa: CACDPLEVPNTDKLIF; cdr3_nt: TGTGCCTGTGACCCCTTAGAGGTCCCAAACACCGATAAACTCATCTTT
clone_size: -; cdr3_length: 16; v_call: TRDV1; j_call: TRDJ1; d_call: -; cdr3_aa: CALGKGWGPDTDKLIF; cdr3_nt: TGTGCTCTTGGGAAGGGGTGGGGGCCTGACACCGATAAACTCATCTTT
clone_size: -; cdr3_length: 17; v_call: TRDV1; j_call: TRDJ1; d_call: -; cdr3_aa: CALGELFPWVLPDKLIF; cdr3_nt: TGTGCTCTTGGGGAACTATTCCCCTGGGTTCTACCCGATAAACTCATCTTT
clone_size: few; cdr3_length: 18; v_call: TRDV2; j_call: TRDJ2; d_call: TRDD3; cdr3_aa: CACDHVLGDQALTAQLFF; cdr3_nt: TGTGCCTGTGACCACGTACTGGGGGATCAAGCTTTGACAGCACAACTCTTCTTT
clone_size: -; cdr3_length: 20; v_call: TRDV2; j_call: TRDJ1; d_call: -; cdr3_aa: CACDTVVTRGGRGYTDKIIF; cdr3_nt: TGTGCCTGTGACACCGTTGTGACAAGGGGGGGGAGAGGGTACACCGATAAAATCATCTTT
clone_size: -; cdr3_length: 20; v_call: TRDV2; j_call: TRDJ3; d_call: -; cdr3_aa: CACADVSGDPKSWDTRQMFF; cdr3_nt: TGTGCCTGTGCCGACGTATCGGGGGACCCTAAATCCTGGGACACCCGACAGATGTTTTTC
clone_size: few; cdr3_length: 17; v_call: TRDV2; j_call: TRDJ1; d_call: TRDD3; cdr3_aa: CACDHTGGYAFTDKLIF; cdr3_nt: TGTGCCTGCGATCACACTGGGGGATACGCCTTCACCGATAAACTCATCTTT
clone_size: -; cdr3_length: 22; v_call: TRDV2; j_call: TRDJ3; d_call: TRDD3; cdr3_aa: CACDSTGGQYLHSSWDTRQMFF; cdr3_nt: TGTGCCTGTGATTCTACTGGGGGACAGTACCTGCATAGCTCCTGGGACACCCGACAGATGTTTTTC
clone_size: few; cdr3_length: 18; v_call: TRDV2; j_call: TRDJ3; d_call: TRDD3; cdr3_aa: CACDILGGSSWDTRQMFF; cdr3_nt: TGTGCCTGTGACATACTGGGGGGGAGCTCCTGGGACACCCGACAGATGTTTTTC
clone_size: -; cdr3_length: 18; v_call: TRDV2; j_call: TRDJ1; d_call: TRDD3; cdr3_aa: CACDTIVLGDSPTDKLIF; cdr3_nt: TGTGCCTGTGACACCATCGTACTGGGGGATTCCCCTACCGATAAACTCATCTTT
clone_size: -; cdr3_length: 22; v_call: TRDV2; j_call: TRDJ3; d_call: -; cdr3_aa: CACEPVTLCATHCSWYTRQMFF; cdr3_nt: TGTGCCTGTGAACCCGTTACACTGTGTGCTACGCACTGCTCCTGGTACACCCGACAGATGTTTTTC
clone_size: medium-sized; cdr3_length: 17; v_call: TRDV2; j_call: TRDJ1; d_call: -; cdr3_aa: CACDIISMGTHTDKLIF; cdr3_nt: TGTGCCTGTGACATCATTTCTATGGGCACCCACACCGATAAACTCATCTTT
clone_size: medium-sized; cdr3_length: 21; v_call: TRDV2; j_call: TRDJ1; d_call: TRDD3; cdr3_aa: CACDTLLVLGDKERRTDKLIF; cdr3_nt: TGTGCCTGTGACACCCTCCTCGTACTGGGGGATAAGGAGAGACGCACCGATAAACTCATCTTT
clone_size: -; cdr3_length: 18; v_call: TRDV2; j_call: TRDJ1; d_call: -; cdr3_aa: CACDSLLRGGPYTDKLIF; cdr3_nt: TGTGCCTGTGACAGTCTCCTACGAGGGGGCCCTTACACCGATAAACTCATCTTT
clone_size: medium-sized; cdr3_length: 14; v_call: TRDV2; j_call: TRDJ2; d_call: TRDD3; cdr3_aa: CACDVLGDTAQLFF; cdr3_nt: TGTGCCTGTGACGTACTGGGGGATACAGCACAACTCTTCTTT
clone_size: -; cdr3_length: 18; v_call: TRDV2; j_call: TRDJ1; d_call: TRDD3; cdr3_aa: CACDIRTGDTPPTDKLIF; cdr3_nt: TGTGCCTGTGACATACGTACTGGGGATACGCCTCCTACAGATAAACTCATCTTT
clone_size: few; cdr3_length: 20; v_call: TRDV2; j_call: TRDJ3; d_call: TRDD3; cdr3_aa: CACDTAGGSPMSWDTRQMFF; cdr3_nt: TGTGCCTGTGACACCGCTGGGGGATCCCCCATGTCCTGGGACACCCGACAGATGTTTTTC
clone_size: -; cdr3_length: 14; v_call: TRDV2; j_call: TRDJ1; d_call: TRDD3; cdr3_aa: CAWDTLGDTDKIIF; cdr3_nt: TGTGCCTGGGACACGTTGGGGGATACCGATAAAATCATCTTT
clone_size: few; cdr3_length: 16; v_call: TRDV2; j_call: TRDJ1; d_call: -; cdr3_aa: CACDTVEARGTDKLIF; cdr3_nt: TGTGCCTGTGACACCGTCGAGGCCCGAGGGACCGATAAACTCATCTTT
clone_size: -; cdr3_length: 17; v_call: TRDV2; j_call: TRDJ1; d_call: TRDD3; cdr3_aa: CACDAVLGSAYTDKLIF; cdr3_nt: TGTGCCTGTGATGCGGTACTGGGGAGCGCGTACACCGATAAACTCATCTTT
clone_size: -; cdr3_length: 20; v_call: TRDV2; j_call: TRDJ1; d_call: -; cdr3_aa: CACDTVGDSVVGKYTDKLIF; cdr3_nt: TGTGCCTGTGACACCGTTGGGGATTCGGTCGTCGGGAAGTACACCGATAAACTCATCTTT
clone_size: -; cdr3_length: 19; v_call: TRDV2; j_call: TRDJ1; d_call: TRDD3; cdr3_aa: CACDPVLGDENSHTDKLIF; cdr3_nt: TGTGCCTGTGACCCGGTACTGGGGGACGAAAATTCTCACACCGATAAACTCATCTTT